This TCR beta chain was obtained from a study of cytomegalovirus exposure and HLA in healthy donors. Whole-study results and caveats: V- and J-gene trimming in TCR beta was tied to a missense DCLRE1C variant by an analysis performed later.

Worth noting for this clone: Its antigen is unknown.

Looked up from germline, CDR1 is SGHAT and CDR2 is FQNNGV. CDR3 size: 16 residues. Trimming pared 4 bases from V and 4 bases from J, leaving 17 bases between. Vbeta (60) and Jbeta (13) primers were used in the PCR. The assay was immunoSEQ multiplex PCR, and TCRdb's table has in-frame clones only and misses some. The table shows about 91,000 clones, with approximately 69% occurring only once. The genes are TRBV11-2 and TRBJ2-1; TRBD2 might be the D (6 bases). Sequenced: PBMCs. The clonotype comes from a female donor in good health and CMV-seronegative. The CDR3 DNA sequence: TGTGCCAGCAGCTCACTCGGGGGACGAAATTACAATGAGCAGTTCTTC. This codes for CASSSLGGRNYNEQFF. Based on the CDR3 plus reference TRBV11-2 and TRBJ2-1, the full variable domain is EAGVAQSPRYKIIEKRQSVAFWCNPISGHATLYWYQQILGQGPKLLIQFQNNGVVDDSQLPKDRFSAERLKGVDSTLKIQPAKLEDSAVYLCASSSLGGRNYNEQFFGPGTRLTVL.